These 25 T cell receptor beta chains were all obtained from the same sample, sequenced in a study of T cells after yellow fever vaccination. TCRdb ran MiXCR on the 5' RACE reads and lists one entry per CDR3 protein. Here the sample spans around 140,000 distinct CDR3 sequences, less than 8.5% being singletons. Sequences were derived from CD4+ T cells sorted from PBMCs, sampled 10 days after the yellow fever booster vaccination. The origin of the receptors is a man aged 30 to 39 who received the YFV17D yellow fever vaccine.

This clonotype was counted only a few times. The chain has TRBV6-6 and TRBJ2-1; D remains unclear. The germline gives CDR1 MNHNY, CDR2 SVGAGI (reference sequence). The CDR3 has 12 amino acids. V dropped 5 bases and J dropped 3 bases, with 5 bases sitting between them. The CDR3: CASSHGYNEQFF. The CDR3 nucleotides are TGTGCCAGCAGTCATGGCTACAATGAGCAGTTCTTC.

The table lists this clonotype with many counts. This chain joins TRBV11-3 and TRBJ2-2; 11 bases map to TRBD2. This CDR3 spans 16 amino acids. The germline gives CDR1 SGHNT, CDR2 YENEEA. V shed 6 bases, J shed 6 bases, and the junction held 9 bases outside the gene matches. CDR3 nucleotide sequence: TGTGCCAGCAGGTTTTCTAGCGGGAGGACCCCCGGGGAGCTGTTTTTT. It translates to CASRFSSGRTPGELFF.

This clonotype was recorded many times. The chain links TRBV12-3 or TRBV12-4 to TRBJ2-7; D is ambiguous. Between the trimmed V and J ends, which lost 6 bases and 5 bases, there was a span of 11 bases. CDR3 length: 12 residues. CDR3 sequence: CASSSGGHEQYF. The CDR3 DNA sequence: TGTGCCAGCAGCTCCGGCGGCCACGAGCAGTACTTC.

The sample holds many counts of this clonotype. This chain links TRBV30 with TRBJ2-2; 14 bases are a match to TRBD2. The CDR3 contains 17 residues. The germline V gene has CDR1 GTSNPN and CDR2 SVGIG (reference sequence). V lost 3 bases, J lost 0 bases, and 3 bases stayed unmatched. DNA for the CDR3: TGTGCCTGGAGGGGGACTAGCGGGAGTACGAACACCGGGGAGCTGTTTTTT. Residues: CAWRGTSGSTNTGELFF.

This clonotype was found many times. The chain carries TRBV24-1 and TRBJ2-2; 10 nucleotides line up with TRBD1. Germline CDR1 and CDR2: KGHDR and SFDVKD. The CDR3 runs 16 residues. V gave up 2 bases and J gave up 6 bases; unmatched junction bases: 5. In DNA form, the CDR3 reads TGTGCCACCAGTGATTCGGGACAGGGGATATCCGGGGAGCTGTTTTTT. Amino acids: CATSDSGQGISGELFF.

In its sample, this clonotype was seen many times. The chain recombines TRBV11-2 with TRBJ1-5, with a weak D call TRBD1 (5 bases). The CDR3 totals 13 residues. Germline V CDR1 and CDR2: SGHAT, FQNNGV. V lost 0 bases to trimming and J lost 9 bases, with 9 bases between them. For the CDR3, the DNA is TGTGCCAGCAGCTTAGAGGGGGAGGGGCCCCAGCATTTT. This sequence encodes CASSLEGEGPQHF.

This clonotype appeared many times. This chain joins TRBV28 and TRBJ2-2; weak D call: TRBD2 (5 bases). The V end was cut by 8 bases, the J end by 5 bases, with 18 bases between. The CDR3 runs to 15 residues. The germline V gene has CDR1 MDHEN and CDR2 SYDVKM. CDR3 DNA: TGTGCCAGCCTCTCCAGCGGAAGGTGGACCGGGGAGCTGTTTTTT. The encoded protein is CASLSSGRWTGELFF. The variable domain in full, with the rest retrieved from reference TRBV28 and TRBJ2-2, is DVKVTQSSRYLVKRTGEKVFLECVQDMDHENMFWYRQDPGLGLRLIYFSYDVKMKEKGDIPEGYSVSREKKERFSLILESASTNQTSMYLCASLSSGRWTGELFFGEGSRLTVL.

Ten or more counts support this clonotype. The genes are TRBV6-1 and TRBJ1-1, with 11 bases aligning to TRBD1. Germline V gene lookup returns CDR1 MNHNS and CDR2 SASEGT. The CDR3 contains 17 residues. The junction had 12 bases not matched to a gene; V was cut back by 6 bases and J by 3 bases. CDR3 protein: CASREIGQGAVYTEAFF. The DNA of the CDR3 is TGTGCCAGCAGGGAGATCGGACAGGGGGCGGTTTACACTGAAGCTTTCTTT.

This clonotype has only a few counts. The V and J genes are TRBV7-2 and TRBJ2-5, with 9 bases aligning to TRBD2. Germline CDR1 and CDR2: SGHTA and FQGNSA. The V segment lost 4 bases and the J segment 4 bases; nucleotides outside the gene matches: 4. The CDR3 is made up of 14 amino acids. Written as DNA, the CDR3 is TGTGCCAGCAGCTCCTTAGCGGGAGCAGAGACCCAGTACTTC. This translates into CASSSLAGAETQYF.

This clonotype appeared many times. The chain's CDR3 is CSAGTSVVETQYF. CDR3 sequence (DNA): TGCAGTGCTGGAACTAGCGTGGTAGAGACCCAGTACTTC. The chain carries TRBV20-1 and TRBJ2-5; 7 bases agree with TRBD2. Trimming cost V 5 bases and J 4 bases; bases outside gene matches: 7. CDR1 is DFQATT and CDR2 is SNEGSKA in the germline V gene (reference sequence). The CDR3 sequence is 13 residues long.

The sample holds many counts of this clonotype. The V gene is TRBV7-9, the J gene TRBJ1-1; D gene ambiguous. The V end was cut by 1 base, the J end by 1 base, with 7 bases between. The germline CDR1 and CDR2 sequences are SEHNR and FQNEAQ (reference sequence). The CDR3 loop spans 14 amino acids. For the CDR3, the DNA is TGTGCCAGCAGCTTAGAGTGGGGGAACACTGAAGCTTTCTTT. The encoded protein is CASSLEWGNTEAFF.

This clonotype was observed at least ten times. The V and J genes are TRBV5-1 and TRBJ1-1; TRBD1 is a possible D gene (6 bases). The CDR3 has 17 residues. Germline V CDR1 and CDR2: SGHRS, YFSETQ. The V gene lost 0 bases and the J gene lost 5 bases, with 20 bases spanning the gap. CDR3: CASSLAPPGARGTEAFF. The CDR3 DNA follows: TGCGCCAGCAGCTTGGCCCCGCCGGGGGCGAGAGGAACTGAAGCTTTCTTT.

This clonotype has a count of ten or more. The chain recombines TRBV7-3 with TRBJ2-7; 9 nucleotides match TRBD1. CDR3 length equals 20 residues. In germline, CDR1 is SGHTA, CDR2 FQGTGA. Trimming took 0 bases from V and 3 from J; bases not matched to a gene: 18. The CDR3 loop reads CASSLTLLGQGMGGYYEQYF. The CDR3 DNA follows: TGTGCCAGCAGCTTAACCCTCCTGGGACAGGGAATGGGGGGCTACTACGAGCAGTACTTC.

The chain combines TRBV12-3 or TRBV12-4 with TRBJ2-1; 13 bases match TRBD2. The CDR3 spans 18 residues. With V trimmed by 6 bases and J by 7 bases, 15 bases remained unmatched. For the CDR3, the DNA is TGTGCCAGCAGATCCGGACTAGCGGGAGAATGGGGCCCGAATGAGCAGTTCTTC. This codes for CASRSGLAGEWGPNEQFF.

Many counts were recorded for this clonotype. J is TRBJ2-7 and V is TRBV20-1; D unclear. There are 12 residues in the CDR3. V was cut by 3 bases and J by 3 bases, with 9 bases left in between. Germline CDR1 reads DFQATT; CDR2 reads SNEGSKA (reference sequence). CDR3 residues: CSASDWNYEQYF. CDR3 sequence (DNA): TGCAGTGCTAGTGATTGGAACTACGAGCAGTACTTC.

In its sample, this clonotype was seen many times. The chain recombines TRBV4-3 with TRBJ2-7, with D perhaps given as TRBD1 or TRBD2 (7 bases each). The V and J ends lost 4 bases and 1 base respectively, with 14 bases between them. CDR3 length: 15 residues. In germline, CDR1 is LGHNA, CDR2 YSLEER. In nucleotides, the CDR3 is TGCGCCAGCAGCCTGCAGGGGGGGGATTCCTACGAGCAGTACTTC. It encodes CASSLQGGDSYEQYF.

In this sample, this clonotype turned up many times. The gene calls are TRBV20-1 and TRBJ2-7; tentatively, D is TRBD1 (6 bases). This CDR3 has 14 amino acids. Trimming cost V 0 bases and J 6 bases, with 15 bases left between them. CDR1 is DFQATT, CDR2 SNEGSKA, per germline (reference sequence). The CDR3 sequence is CSARDLQGRLEQYF. CDR3 sequence (DNA): TGCAGTGCTAGAGATCTTCAGGGGCGCCTCGAGCAGTACTTC.

This clonotype has a count of ten or more. The gene calls are TRBV4-3 and TRBJ2-1; D is unresolved. Between the trimmed V and J ends, which lost 0 bases and 8 bases, there was a span of 17 bases. Germline loops: CDR1 LGHNA, CDR2 YSLEER. CDR3 length equals 16 residues. CDR3 amino acids: CASSQDFTRKHHEQFF. CDR3 DNA: TGCGCCAGCAGCCAAGATTTTACCCGCAAGCATCATGAGCAGTTCTTC.

There are a few counts of this clonotype. V gene TRBV28 combines with J gene TRBJ2-7, with 7 bases lining up with TRBD1. V was pared by 10 bases and J by 5 bases, with 5 bases of the junction left unmatched. Germline V gene data show CDR1 as MDHEN and CDR2 as SYDVKM. The CDR3 sequence is 11 residues long. CDR3 protein: CATRGLNEQYF. In nucleotides, the CDR3 is TGTGCCACGAGGGGGCTAAACGAGCAGTACTTC.

Many counts were recorded for this clonotype. This chain links TRBV29-1 with TRBJ2-3; 9 positions agree with TRBD2. Germline assignment: CDR1 SQVTM and CDR2 ANQGSEA. The CDR3 runs to 15 residues. V lost 7 bases, J lost 2 bases, and 10 bases stayed unmatched. The CDR3 DNA reads TGCAGCGCCAATAGCGGGAGCGGTTTCACAGATACGCAGTATTTT. This encodes CSANSGSGFTDTQYF.

At least ten counts were recorded for this clonotype. The gene calls are TRBV7-2 and TRBJ1-2; the match to TRBD1 covers 9 bases. Germline CDR1 SGHTA, CDR2 FQGNSA. This CDR3 is 13 amino acids long. Unmatched junction bases numbered 3, after V lost 3 bases and J lost 7 bases. DNA of the CDR3: TGTGCCAGCAGCTTGACAGGGGGAAGTGGCTACACCTTC. Translation: CASSLTGGSGYTF.

The V and J genes are TRBV7-6 and TRBJ2-1; D may be TRBD1 (6 bases). The CDR3 sequence is 14 residues long. The V gene's germline CDR1 is SGHVS and CDR2 FNYEAQ. V was trimmed by 1 base and J by 12 bases, leaving 16 bases between them. The CDR3, as DNA: TGTGCCAGCAGCTTAGACAGGCAGGGGTGGGGGCAGTTCTTC. Its translation: CASSLDRQGWGQFF.

Many counts were recorded for this clonotype. The CDR3 reads CASSPGGAGIYEQYF. The CDR3 region has the DNA TGCGCCAGCAGCCCGGGGGGAGCGGGGATTTACGAGCAGTACTTC. The chain employs TRBV5-1 and TRBJ2-7; 7 bases map to TRBD2. Germline V gene data show CDR1 as SGHRS and CDR2 as YFSETQ. The CDR3 covers 15 residues. Trimming cost V 4 bases and J 4 bases; bases outside gene matches: 11.

This clonotype was seen ten or more times. The chain uses TRBV15 and TRBJ2-3; 11 bases map to TRBD2. CDR3 length: 15 residues. J gave up 2 bases and V 3 bases, and 1 base lay outside the gene matches. Germline values: CDR1 LNHNV, CDR2 YYDKDF (reference sequence). The DNA of the CDR3 is TGTGCCACCAGCAGGGGACTAGCGGTCACAGATACGCAGTATTTT. Its protein is CATSRGLAVTDTQYF.

This clonotype has ten or more counts. V is TRBV11-2 and J is TRBJ2-2; no definite D call. The CDR3 contains 12 residues. CDR1 SGHAT and CDR2 FQNNGV come from the germline V gene. V lost 5 bases and J 7 bases, leaving 8 bases between the germline ends. CDR3 bases: TGTGCCAGCAGCCCTTTTGGCGGGGAGCTGTTTTTT. It is translated as CASSPFGGELFF.